The 20 T cell receptor beta chains reported below all come from one sample, sequenced in a study of radiation and T cells in renal cell carcinoma. Time point in this sample: blood 4 weeks post-SBRT, at nephrectomy. Treatment denoted: 15 Gy SBRT to primary tumor, nephrectomy 4 weeks later. Profiling relied on immunoSEQ multiplex PCR, and the TCRdb table lists in-frame clones only, not all of them. Here the sample spans under 200,000 clones, less than 90% being singletons. Sequencing was performed on blood, taken from a patient whose treatment included radiotherapy and nephrectomy. The receptors here all came from a woman in her fifties or sixties with renal cell carcinoma.

This rearrangement joins TRBV7-2 to TRBJ1-1; 8 bases line up with TRBD1. J lost 7 bases, V lost 4 bases, and 11 bases had no gene match. This CDR3 comprises 15 residues. Germline assignment: CDR1 SGHTA and CDR2 FQGNSA. The CDR3 here is CASSSDRVHSGEAFF. In DNA, the CDR3 is TGTGCCAGCAGCTCGGACAGGGTACATTCTGGTGAAGCTTTCTTT. The entire variable domain, with the rest obtained from reference TRBV7-2 and TRBJ1-1, is as follows: GAGVSQSPSNKVTEKGKDVELRCDPISGHTALYWYRQSLGQGLEFLIYFQGNSAPDKSGLPSDRFSAERTGGSVSTLTIQRTQQEDSAVYLCASSSDRVHSGEAFFGQGTRLTVV.

This chain joins TRBV19 and TRBJ1-6; the match to TRBD1 covers 9 bases. Germline V gene sequence: CDR1 LNHDA, CDR2 SQIVND (reference sequence). Trimming at V came to 0 bases and at J to 9 bases, leaving 12 bases not matched to a gene. CDR3 length equals 18 residues. The CDR3 DNA sequence: TGTGCCAGTAGTATAGATTTAATACGACAGGGGGACAGTTCACCCCTCCACTTT. It is translated as CASSIDLIRQGDSSPLHF.

The chain employs TRBV9 and TRBJ2-2, with TRBD2 matching over 9 bases. V shed 2 bases and J 6 bases; nucleotides not matched to a gene: 5. The CDR3 contains 15 residues. Germline V gene lookup returns CDR1 SGDLS and CDR2 YYNGEE. In nucleotides, the CDR3 is TGTGCCAGCAGCGTTGGCGGGGGGGCGGCCGGGGAGCTGTTTTTT. Protein product: CASSVGGGAAGELFF. Full variable domain (outside the CDR3, taken from reference TRBV9 and TRBJ2-2): DSGVTQTPKHLITATGQRVTLRCSPRSGDLSVYWYQQSLDQGLQFLIQYYNGEERAKGNILERFSAQQFPDLHSELNLSSLELGDSALYFCASSVGGGAAGELFFGEGSRLTVL.

The rearrangement links TRBV4-2 to TRBJ2-3; 11 nucleotides align to TRBD2. From germline, CDR1 is LGHNA and CDR2 YNFKEQ. The CDR3 is made up of 16 amino acids. The ends lost 0 bases at V and 1 base at J; junction bases unmatched: 0. The CDR3: CASSQELAGGTDTQYF. As DNA, the CDR3 is TGTGCCAGCAGCCAAGAACTAGCGGGGGGCACAGATACGCAGTATTTT.

V and J are TRBV9 and TRBJ2-3, with a possible D match to TRBD1 (6 bases). The CDR3 runs to 16 residues. CDR1 is SGDLS and CDR2 is YYNGEE in the germline V gene. Trimming took 3 bases from V and 3 from J, leaving 17 bases between them. In nucleotides, the CDR3 is TGTGCCAGCAGCGAAGGCTCGGGACACGATACAGATACGCAGTATTTT. It translates to CASSEGSGHDTDTQYF.

This chain uses TRBV2 with TRBJ1-5; D gene uncertain. Germline CDR1 and CDR2: SNHLY and FYNNEI. The CDR3 is 15 amino acids. Between the trimmed V and J ends, which lost 2 bases and 0 bases, there was a span of 8 bases. The CDR3 sequence: CASSEMEYSNQPQHF. CDR3 in DNA: TGTGCCAGCAGTGAAATGGAGTATAGCAATCAGCCCCAGCATTTT.

This chain connects TRBV5-1 to TRBJ2-1; D remains ambiguous. Germline V gene sequence: CDR1 SGHRS, CDR2 YFSETQ. The CDR3 sequence is 17 residues long. V was clipped by 2 bases and J by 1 base, with 16 bases between them. The chain's CDR3 is CASSFMGSSLSYNEQFF. The DNA of the CDR3 is TGCGCCAGCAGCTTTATGGGCTCTAGTCTGTCCTACAATGAGCAGTTCTTC.

The chain uses TRBV7-9 and TRBJ1-1; tentatively, D is TRBD1 (5 bases). In germline, CDR1 is SEHNR, CDR2 FQNEAQ (reference sequence). There are 15 residues in the CDR3. Trimming stripped 4 bases from V and 0 bases from J, with 12 bases between. The CDR3 region has the DNA TGTGCCAGCAGCTCCGCGGGGGGTATGAACACTGAAGCTTTCTTT. This encodes CASSSAGGMNTEAFF. Full variable domain (outside the CDR3, taken from reference TRBV7-9 and TRBJ1-1): DTGVSQNPRHKITKRGQNVTFRCDPISEHNRLYWYRQTLGQGPEFLTYFQNEAQLEKSRLLSDRFSAERPKGSFSTLEIQRTEQGDSAMYLCASSSAGGMNTEAFFGQGTRLTVV.

This clone showed up just once. The chain recombines TRBV7-9 with TRBJ1-2; D gene ambiguous. The CDR3 extends over 15 amino acids. The V end lost 5 bases, the J end lost 3 bases, and 16 bases lay between the germline ends. CDR1 is SEHNR and CDR2 is FQNEAQ in the germline V gene (reference sequence). The CDR3 nucleotides are TGTGCCAGCAGCGAAGGGAGGCGGGATTACTATGGCTACACCTTC. Residues: CASSEGRRDYYGYTF.

J is TRBJ1-5 and V is TRBV19; D uncertain. The CDR3 length is 13 residues. Trimming stripped 0 bases from V and 6 bases from J, with 6 bases between. Looked up from germline, CDR1 is LNHDA and CDR2 is SQIVND (reference sequence). The CDR3 DNA is TGTGCCAGTAGTATAGATATAGTTCAGCCCCAGCATTTT. Amino acid sequence: CASSIDIVQPQHF.

The chain is built from TRBV9 and TRBJ1-6; 8 positions agree with TRBD1. With V trimmed by 4 bases and J by 6 bases, 15 bases remained unmatched. Germline CDR1 reads SGDLS; CDR2 reads YYNGEE. This CDR3 has 18 amino acids. The CDR3 bases are TGTGCCAGCAGCAAACGAACGAATTCTCAGGGGGCTAATTCACCCCTCCACTTT. Translating gives CASSKRTNSQGANSPLHF.

The chain uses TRBV6-5 and TRBJ2-3; a weak D match, TRBD1 (5 bases). The V gene lost 0 bases and the J gene lost 6 bases, with 13 bases spanning the gap. CDR3 size: 15 residues. The germline V gene has CDR1 MNHEY and CDR2 SVGAGI. CDR3 sequence (DNA): TGTGCCAGCAGTTACTCGCGGCAGGGTGGGGATACGCAGTATTTT. Protein: CASSYSRQGGDTQYF.

This clone occurred once. The chain combines TRBV18 with TRBJ2-3, with 15 bases identical to TRBD2. The length of the CDR3 is 17 residues. The germline V gene encodes CDR1 KGHSH and CDR2 LQKENI. V lost 0 bases to trimming and J lost 3 bases; unmatched junction nucleotides: 1. CDR3 bases: TGTGCCAGCTCACCACCGGGACTAGCGGGGGGTACAGATACGCAGTATTTT. This translates into CASSPPGLAGGTDTQYF.

V gene TRBV6-1 combines with J gene TRBJ2-1; no definite D call. The germline gives CDR1 MNHNS, CDR2 SASEGT. The CDR3 totals 12 residues. Trimming pared 7 bases from V and 4 bases from J, leaving 8 bases between. The CDR3 sequence is CASTPIYNEQFF. In DNA form, the CDR3 reads TGTGCCAGCACCCCTATTTACAATGAGCAGTTCTTC.

The chain joins TRBV6-4 to TRBJ2-2; 9 bases line up with TRBD2. J was trimmed by 7 bases and V by 5 bases; bases with no gene match: 8. CDR1 MRHNA and CDR2 SNTAGT come from the germline V gene. This CDR3 has 15 amino acids. The CDR3 sequence: CASSPSGGLDGELFF. The CDR3 nucleotides read TGTGCCAGCAGTCCCAGCGGGGGGCTTGACGGGGAGCTGTTTTTT.

This chain uses TRBV2 with TRBJ2-5; 9 bases match TRBD2. This CDR3 has 21 amino acids. Germline CDR1 reads SNHLY; CDR2 reads FYNNEI. V shed 6 bases and J 5 bases; nucleotides not matched to a gene: 28. The CDR3 protein is CASRKRGPSASGVTPWETQYF. The CDR3 DNA reads TGTGCCAGCAGGAAAAGGGGCCCGTCGGCTAGCGGGGTAACACCATGGGAGACCCAGTACTTC.

This sequence joins TRBV19 and TRBJ2-1; the match to TRBD2 covers 8 bases. Germline CDR1 LNHDA, CDR2 SQIVND (reference sequence). This CDR3 has 14 amino acids. V shed 8 bases and J 2 bases; nucleotides not matched to a gene: 5. CDR3 DNA sequence: TGTGCCAGTTGCCCGGGACTAGCCTACAATGAGCAGTTCTTC. This encodes CASCPGLAYNEQFF.

The chain combines TRBV5-6 with TRBJ1-3; D is undetermined. V was clipped by 2 bases and J by 1 base, with 7 bases between them. Germline V CDR1 and CDR2: SGHDT, YYEEEE. The CDR3 has 14 amino acids. The CDR3 region has the DNA TGTGCCAGCAGCTTCTCCGGGTCTGGAAACACCATATATTTT. It yields the protein CASSFSGSGNTIYF.

This sequence joins TRBV5-6 and TRBJ1-2; no reliable D call. Germline CDR1 and CDR2: SGHDT and YYEEEE. V was shortened by 4 bases and J by 8 bases, with 15 bases between the two germline ends. This CDR3 is 13 amino acids long. CDR3 in DNA: TGTGCCAGCAGCCCATACACGGAGGGAGGCTACACCTTC. Translation: CASSPYTEGGYTF.

Details on this clone: The junction shows a germline mismatch at one end, possibly a read error. The rearrangement uses TRBV29-1 and TRBJ2-1; 7 bases match TRBD2. In germline, CDR1 is SQVTM, CDR2 ANQGSEA. The CDR3 is 16 amino acids. As DNA, the CDR3 is TGCAGCGTCGAAGACTGGGGTAGCGGGCTATATAATGAGCAGTTCTTC. Translation: CSVEDWGSGLYNEQFF.